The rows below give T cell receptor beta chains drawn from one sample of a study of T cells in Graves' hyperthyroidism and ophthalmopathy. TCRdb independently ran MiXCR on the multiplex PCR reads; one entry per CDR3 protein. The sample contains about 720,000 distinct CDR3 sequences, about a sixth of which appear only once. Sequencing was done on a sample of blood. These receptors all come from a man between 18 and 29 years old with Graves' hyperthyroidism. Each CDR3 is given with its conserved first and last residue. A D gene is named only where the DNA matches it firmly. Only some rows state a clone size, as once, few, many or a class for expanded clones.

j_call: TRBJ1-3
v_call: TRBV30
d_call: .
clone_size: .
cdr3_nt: TGTGCCTGGAGGGAGCTCGGCTCTGGAAACACCATATATTTT
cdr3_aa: CAWRELGSGNTIYF

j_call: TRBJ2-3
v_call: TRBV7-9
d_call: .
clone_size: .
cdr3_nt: TGTGCCAGCACCTCGGGTTTTCGAAGCACAGATACGCAGTATTTT
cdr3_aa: CASTSGFRSTDTQYF

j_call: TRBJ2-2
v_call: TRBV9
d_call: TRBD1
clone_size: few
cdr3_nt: TGTGCCAGCAGCGCGACAGGGGGCGCCTACACCGGGGAGCTGTTTTTT
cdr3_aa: CASSATGGAYTGELFF

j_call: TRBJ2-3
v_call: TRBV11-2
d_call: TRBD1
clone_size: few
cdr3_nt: TGTGCCAGCAGCATCAAGGGGGCCCCGCAGTATTTT
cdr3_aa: CASSIKGAPQYF

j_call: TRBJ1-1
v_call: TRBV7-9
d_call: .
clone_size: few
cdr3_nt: TGTGCCAGCAGCTTAAGCACCTCGGAAGCTTTCTTT
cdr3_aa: CASSLSTSEAFF

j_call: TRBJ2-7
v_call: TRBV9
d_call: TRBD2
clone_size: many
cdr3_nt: TGTGCCAGCAGCGCCGGGACTAGCGGGATCTACGAGCAGTACTTC
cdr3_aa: CASSAGTSGIYEQYF

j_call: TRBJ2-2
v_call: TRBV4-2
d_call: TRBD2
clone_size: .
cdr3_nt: TGTGCCAGCAGCCGGCTTGGGACTAGCAGTTACACCGGGGAGCTGTTTTTT
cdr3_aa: CASSRLGTSSYTGELFF

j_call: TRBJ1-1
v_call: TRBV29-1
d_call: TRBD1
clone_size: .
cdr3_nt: TGCAGCGTTGATGGCAGGGGGCCCACTGAAGCTTTCTTT
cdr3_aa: CSVDGRGPTEAFF

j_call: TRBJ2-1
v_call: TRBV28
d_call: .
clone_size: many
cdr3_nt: TGTGCCACTACGAGTGGGCCCAGGCAGTTCTTC
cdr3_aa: CATTSGPRQFF

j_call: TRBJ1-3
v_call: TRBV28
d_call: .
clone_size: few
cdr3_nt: TGTGCCAGCAGTTTCGAGTTTACCATATATTTT
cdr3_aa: CASSFEFTIYF

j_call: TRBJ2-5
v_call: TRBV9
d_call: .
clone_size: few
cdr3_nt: TGTGCCAGCAGCTCCTCCGGGACACGACAAGAGACCCAGTACTTC
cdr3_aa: CASSSSGTRQETQYF

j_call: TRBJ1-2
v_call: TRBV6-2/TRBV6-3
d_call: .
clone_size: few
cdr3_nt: TGTGCCAGCAGTTTAGCGGCTAACTATGGCTACACCTTC
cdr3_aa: CASSLAANYGYTF

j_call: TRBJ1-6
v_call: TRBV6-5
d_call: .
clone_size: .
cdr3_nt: TGTGCCAGCAGCTACCGGGACATCAATTCACCCCTCCACTTT
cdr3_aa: CASSYRDINSPLHF

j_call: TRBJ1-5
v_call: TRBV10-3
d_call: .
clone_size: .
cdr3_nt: TGTGCCATCAGTGTAACCACGCGTGAGCCCCAGCATTTT
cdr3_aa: CAISVTTREPQHF

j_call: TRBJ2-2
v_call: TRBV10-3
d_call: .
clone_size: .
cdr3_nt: TGTGCCATCAGTGAGCGAGGAGGGGGCCTATCCACCGGGGAGCTGTTTTTT
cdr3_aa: CAISERGGGLSTGELFF

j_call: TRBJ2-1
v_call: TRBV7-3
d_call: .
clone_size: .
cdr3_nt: TGTGCCAGCAGCTTAAATAGCGGAGTCAATGAGCAGTTCTTC
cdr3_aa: CASSLNSGVNEQFF

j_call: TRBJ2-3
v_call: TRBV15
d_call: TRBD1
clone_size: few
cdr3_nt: TGTGCCACCAGCAGTTGGGACAGGGGGCGCGGTACAGATACGCAGTATTTT
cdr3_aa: CATSSWDRGRGTDTQYF

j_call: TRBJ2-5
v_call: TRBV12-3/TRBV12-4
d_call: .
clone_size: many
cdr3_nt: TGTGCCAGCAGTTTAAGGGTTAGTGAGACCCAGTACTTC
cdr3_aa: CASSLRVSETQYF

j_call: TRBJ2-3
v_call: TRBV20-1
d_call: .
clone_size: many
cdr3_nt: TGCAGTGCTAGACCCTCGGGGTTCACAGATACGCAGTATTTT
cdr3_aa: CSARPSGFTDTQYF

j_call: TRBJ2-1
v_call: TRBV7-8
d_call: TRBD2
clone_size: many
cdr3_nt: TGTGCCAGCAGCTTCTCAACTAGCGGATACAATGAGCAGTTCTTC
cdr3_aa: CASSFSTSGYNEQFF

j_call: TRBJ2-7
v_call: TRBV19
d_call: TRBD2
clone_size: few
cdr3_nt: TGTGCCAGTAGTATAGAAGGCGGGAGGGCCCGGTACGAGCAGTACTTC
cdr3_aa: CASSIEGGRARYEQYF

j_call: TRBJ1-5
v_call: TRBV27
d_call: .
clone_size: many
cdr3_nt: TGTGCCAGCAACGACAGGAGATATAGCAATCAGCCCCAGCATTTT
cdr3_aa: CASNDRRYSNQPQHF

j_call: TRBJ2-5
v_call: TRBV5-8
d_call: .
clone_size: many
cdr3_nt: TGTGCCAGCAGCTTGTTCAGAGAAGAGACCCAGTACTTC
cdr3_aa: CASSLFREETQYF

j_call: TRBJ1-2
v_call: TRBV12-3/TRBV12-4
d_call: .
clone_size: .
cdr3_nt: TGTGCCAGCAGTTCGCGGGCCCTATCGGGGGGCTACACCTTC
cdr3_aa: CASSSRALSGGYTF

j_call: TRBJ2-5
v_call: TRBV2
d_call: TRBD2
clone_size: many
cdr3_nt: TGTGCCCGATTAAGGCCGGGAGGGCCGGAGACCCAGTACTTC
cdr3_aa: CARLRPGGPETQYF

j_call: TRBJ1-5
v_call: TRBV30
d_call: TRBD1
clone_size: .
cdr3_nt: TGTGCCTGGAGTATCAAGACAGGGTGGAACAATCAGCCCCAGCATTTT
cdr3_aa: CAWSIKTGWNNQPQHF

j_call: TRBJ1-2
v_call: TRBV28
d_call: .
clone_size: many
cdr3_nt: TGTGCCAGCAGTGAGGGGGGCGCAGCTAACTATGGCTACACCTTC
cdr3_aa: CASSEGGAANYGYTF

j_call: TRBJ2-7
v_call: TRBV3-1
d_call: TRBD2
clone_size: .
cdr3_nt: TGTGCCAGCACCCGGACGATAGCGGGAACCTACGAGCAGTACTTC
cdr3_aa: CASTRTIAGTYEQYF

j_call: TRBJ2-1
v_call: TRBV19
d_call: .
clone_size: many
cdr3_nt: TGTGCCAGTAGTATGGGTGGGATCTCCTACAATGAGCAGTTCTTC
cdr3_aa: CASSMGGISYNEQFF

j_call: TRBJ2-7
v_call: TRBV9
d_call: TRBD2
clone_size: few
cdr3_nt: TGTGCCAGCAGCGGAACGAGCGGGGTTAGAGCCTACGAGCAGTACTTC
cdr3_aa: CASSGTSGVRAYEQYF

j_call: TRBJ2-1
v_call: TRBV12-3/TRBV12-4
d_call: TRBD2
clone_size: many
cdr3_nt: TGTGCCAGCAGTTCCAGCGGGAGGGGGGTTGAGCAGTTCTTC
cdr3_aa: CASSSSGRGVEQFF

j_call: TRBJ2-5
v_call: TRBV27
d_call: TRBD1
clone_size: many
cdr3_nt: TGTGCCAGCACCCAGACAGGGCAAGAGACCCAGTACTTC
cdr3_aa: CASTQTGQETQYF

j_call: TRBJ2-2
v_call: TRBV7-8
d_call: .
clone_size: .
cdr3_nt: TGTGCCAGCTTAATTGGACGGTTCACCGGGGAGCTGTTTTTT
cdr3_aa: CASLIGRFTGELFF

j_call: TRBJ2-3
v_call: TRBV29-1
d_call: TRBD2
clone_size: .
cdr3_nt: TGCAGCGTGACGGGACTAAACCTTCGAGATACGCAGTATTTT
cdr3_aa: CSVTGLNLRDTQYF

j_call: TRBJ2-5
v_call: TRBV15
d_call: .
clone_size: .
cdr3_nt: TGTGCCACCAGCAGAGTAGGCGGCAGTTGGCAAGAGACCCAGTACTTC
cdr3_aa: CATSRVGGSWQETQYF

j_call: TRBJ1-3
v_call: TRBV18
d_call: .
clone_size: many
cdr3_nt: TGTGCCAGCTCACTAGGCAAGGGACCGGGAAACACCATATATTTT
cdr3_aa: CASSLGKGPGNTIYF

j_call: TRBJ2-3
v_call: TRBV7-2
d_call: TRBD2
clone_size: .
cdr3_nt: TGTGCCAGCAGCCCCGGGGGGGGCGGGAGTTATCCCGCAGATACGCAGTATTTT
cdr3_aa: CASSPGGGGSYPADTQYF

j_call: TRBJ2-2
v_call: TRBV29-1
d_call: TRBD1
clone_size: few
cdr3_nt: TGCAGCGTGATTTGGGTCGGGACAGTGAACACCGGGGAGCTGTTTTTT
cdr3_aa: CSVIWVGTVNTGELFF